This entry concerns a single TCR delta chain. This record comes from a study of gamma-delta chains in newborns, infants, children. Study information: Microbial exposure reportedly drives polyclonal innate γδ T cell expansion after birth.

TCRdb reanalyzed the reads using CATT. The data show thousands of delta-chain clones, about 11% seen once. The length of the CDR3 is 18 residues. Germline CDR1 is GEAIGNYY and CDR2 is EKD. V dropped 2 bases and J dropped 0 bases, with 21 bases sitting between them. The TCR originated in a child who was a newborn, infant or young child, either healthy, febrile or measles-vaccinated (not recorded which). The genes are TRDV2 and TRDJ1; TRDD1 might be the D (5 bases). Sequenced: blood. In DNA, the CDR3 is TGTGCCTGTGACATAATAGGCGGACCCGGTCAGTACACCGATAAACTCATCTTT. This gives the protein CACDIIGGPGQYTDKLIF.